Below are 15 T cell receptor beta chains sequenced from a single sample in a study of CD8+ T cells in alopecia areata. Treatment reported: oral pan-JAK inhibitor, 5-10 mg twice daily. In each case, RNA was isolated and then reverse transcribed into cDNA as the sequencing template. Sequencing was performed with immunoSEQ multiplex PCR; in TCRdb, only in-frame clones are kept and a portion is missing. The table lists more than 150,000 clones, 51% of them singletons, with roughly a tenth in the top ten. Sequencing used CD8+ T cells sorted from blood, obtained at roughly week 53, from a patient treated with tofacitinib. The receptors originated from a human donor with alopecia areata.

This clone occurred a few times. This sequence joins TRBV4-3 and TRBJ2-2; the D gene is possibly TRBD1 (5 bases). V shed 2 bases and J shed 1 base, with 14 bases lying between them. The germline CDR1 and CDR2 sequences are LGHNA and YSLEER. The CDR3 is made up of 17 amino acids. The CDR3 region has the DNA TGCGCCAGCAGCCAATCCGCCGGTGGACAGAACACCGGGGAGCTGTTTTTT. This sequence encodes CASSQSAGGQNTGELFF.

The gene calls are TRBV29-1 and TRBJ1-1, with TRBD1 matching 8 bases. Germline CDR1 and CDR2: SQVTM and ANQGSEA. The CDR3 totals 16 residues. The ends lost 0 bases at V and 7 bases at J; junction bases unmatched: 13. CDR3 in DNA: TGCAGCGTTGAAGATTTCGCGGGTCTTACAGGGGGTGAAGCTTTCTTT. This codes for CSVEDFAGLTGGEAFF.

This chain joins TRBV9 and TRBJ1-6; 9 bases agree with TRBD1. The V gene end was trimmed by 0 bases and the J gene end by 9 bases; junction bases not matched to a gene: 7. This CDR3 region has 16 residues. Germline CDR1 is SGDLS and CDR2 is YYNGEE. DNA for the CDR3: TGTGCCAGCAGCGTAGCTGGGGGACAGGGCGGTTCACCCCTCCACTTT. Protein product: CASSVAGGQGGSPLHF.

The chain links TRBV18 to TRBJ2-3, with D hard to call. This CDR3 has 12 residues. Germline V CDR1 and CDR2: KGHSH, LQKENI. Trimming left V 2 bases short and J 6 bases short, with 6 bases between. Here the CDR3 reads CASSPEGDTQYF. CDR3 DNA: TGTGCCAGCTCACCAGAAGGGGATACGCAGTATTTT. Filled out from reference TRBV18 and TRBJ2-3, the complete variable domain reads NAGVMQNPRHLVRRRGQEARLRCSPMKGHSHVYWYRQLPEEGLKFMVYLQKENIIDESGMPKERFSAEFPKEGPSILRIQQVVRGDSAAYFCASSPEGDTQYFGPGTRLTVL.

The rearrangement links TRBV10-2 to TRBJ2-1; D might be TRBD2 (5 bases). This CDR3 is built from 12 residues. The germline V gene encodes CDR1 WSHSY and CDR2 SAAADI. Trimming took 6 bases from V and 7 from J, leaving 10 bases between them. This chain's CDR3 is CASSMGGNEQFF. CDR3 bases: TGCGCCAGCAGCATGGGCGGGAATGAGCAGTTCTTC.

In regard to this clone: The sample has other DNA sequences that encode this CDR3 too. V and J are TRBV29-1 and TRBJ2-7; TRBD1 or TRBD2 may be the D gene (5 bases each). The CDR3 is 11 amino acids. V lost 4 bases, J lost 2 bases, and 6 bases lay in between. Germline V lookup: CDR1 SQVTM, CDR2 ANQGSEA. The CDR3 region is CSVGGTYEQYF. CDR3 DNA sequence: TGCAGCGTTGGGGGGACCTACGAGCAGTACTTC.

Concerning this clone itself: Other DNA sequences of this sample code for an identical CDR3. This chain uses TRBV27 with TRBJ1-5; D is unclear. The V gene lost 3 bases and the J gene lost 1 base, with 7 bases spanning the gap. The germline V gene encodes CDR1 MNHEY and CDR2 SMNVEV (reference sequence). This CDR3 region has 14 residues. DNA for the CDR3: TGTGCCAGCAGTTTTGTTGGGAGCAATCAGCCCCAGCATTTT. This sequence encodes CASSFVGSNQPQHF.

CDR3 DNA: TGTGCCAGCAGTGGGGGACAGCTTCCAAGAGAGACCCAGTACTTC. Translating gives CASSGGQLPRETQYF. The J gene is TRBJ2-5, the V gene TRBV6-5; 7 bases line up with TRBD1. This CDR3 region has 15 residues. CDR1 and CDR2 (germline): MNHEY, SVGAGI. With 5 bases clipped from V and 4 bases from J, the junction kept 10 bases outside the gene matches.

The genes are TRBV20-1 and TRBJ2-1; no reliable D call. Germline V gene sequence: CDR1 DFQATT, CDR2 SNEGSKA (reference sequence). Trimming stripped 4 bases from V and 4 bases from J, with 2 bases between. The CDR3 runs to 10 residues. The CDR3 sequence is CSAIYNEQFF. CDR3 nucleotide sequence: TGCAGTGCTATATACAATGAGCAGTTCTTC.

The chain carries TRBV5-1 and TRBJ2-3; 9 positions agree with TRBD2. The CDR3 runs to 16 residues. V shed 1 base and J 4 bases; nucleotides not matched to a gene: 7. Per the germline V gene, CDR1 is SGHRS and CDR2 is YFSETQ. CDR3 protein: CASSLFASGEPDTQYF. In nucleotides, the CDR3 is TGCGCCAGCAGCTTGTTCGCTAGCGGGGAGCCAGATACGCAGTATTTT.

This clone was observed a few times. V is TRBV5-6 and J is TRBJ1-1; the D is unclear. The V and J ends lost 4 bases and 0 bases respectively, with 10 bases between them. The CDR3 has 14 amino acids. Germline lookup yields CDR1 SGHDT and CDR2 YYEEEE. Written as DNA, the CDR3 is TGTGCCAGCAGCCTCGTGGGAATGAACACTGAAGCTTTCTTT. As protein: CASSLVGMNTEAFF.

This chain connects TRBV5-1 to TRBJ2-1, with 7 bases fitting TRBD1. The trim removed 1 base at V and 8 bases at J, leaving 9 bases unmatched. The CDR3 loop spans 15 amino acids. From germline, CDR1 is SGHRS and CDR2 YFSETQ. The CDR3 loop reads CASSLKGTGAHEQFF. In nucleotides, the CDR3 is TGCGCCAGCAGCTTGAAAGGAACAGGGGCCCATGAGCAGTTCTTC. Looking up the rest from reference TRBV5-1 and TRBJ2-1 gives the full variable domain: KAGVTQTPRYLIKTRGQQVTLSCSPISGHRSVSWYQQTPGQGLQFLFEYFSETQRNKGNFPGRFSGRQFSNSRSEMNVSTLELGDSALYLCASSLKGTGAHEQFFGPGTRLTVL.

This clone was detected only a few times. Distinct nucleotide sequences in the sample also encode this CDR3. The chain joins TRBV11-2 to TRBJ2-3, with 8 positions matching TRBD2. CDR3 length equals 12 residues. CDR1 SGHAT and CDR2 FQNNGV come from the germline V gene. V dropped 1 base and J dropped 9; count of bases not matched to a gene: 0. CDR3 sequence (DNA): TGTGCCAGCAGCTTAGGCGGGGGGACGCAGTATTTT. It yields the protein CASSLGGGTQYF.

The genes are TRBV27 and TRBJ2-3; 7 bases match TRBD2. The junction had 12 bases not matched to a gene; V was cut back by 10 bases and J by 5 bases. CDR1 is MNHEY and CDR2 is SMNVEV in the germline V gene (reference sequence). There are 14 residues in the CDR3. This CDR3 reads CATRLAREEDTQYF. The CDR3 region has the DNA TGTGCCACCCGACTAGCCCGTGAGGAAGATACGCAGTATTTT.

This clone was seen just once. The CDR3: CAWKIGGLAKNIQYF. The CDR3 DNA reads TGTGCCTGGAAAATCGGGGGGTTAGCCAAAAACATTCAGTACTTC. This chain uses TRBV30 with TRBJ2-4, with TRBD2 matching 7 bases. Per germline, CDR1 GTSNPN and CDR2 SVGIG (reference sequence). There are 15 residues in the CDR3. The trim removed 4 bases at V and 0 bases at J, leaving 6 bases unmatched.